This T cell receptor (beta chain) derives from a study of T cell responses to AZD1222 COVID-19 vaccine. V shed 8 bases and J shed 4 bases, with 11 bases lying between them. The CDR3 has 13 residues. Germline V gene data show CDR1 as SEHNR and CDR2 as FQNEAQ (reference sequence). Produced via immunoSEQ multiplex PCR; TCRdb's table is partial and in-frame only. The table records around 140,000 clones, 92% of them present only once. The chain combines TRBV7-9 with TRBJ2-2; the D gene is possibly TRBD2 (7 bases). This receptor was identified in an adult in good health. This sample comprised peripheral blood, obtained on day 0 of AZD1222 vaccination. The DNA of the CDR3 is TGTGCCAGCCCCGGGGGGCGCACCGGGGAGCTGTTTTTT. Encoded protein: CASPGGRTGELFF.